This T cell receptor beta chain is from a study of circulating tumor DNA in untreated peripheral T-cell lymphoma. Here immunoSEQ multiplex PCR was the method, and the copy in TCRdb shows in-frame clones only, minus some. The sample gives over a hundred clones, around 79% of which show up once; approximately 24% is in the top ten. The sample taken for sequencing was cell-free DNA from blood serum. The receptor source for this set is a human donor with peripheral T-cell lymphoma.

The J gene is TRBJ2-7, the V gene TRBV10-2; tentative D call: TRBD2 (5 bases). Germline V gene lookup returns CDR1 WSHSY and CDR2 SAAADI. The CDR3 extends over 13 amino acids. V was clipped by 2 bases and J by 0 bases, with 5 bases between them. The CDR3 loop is CASSEGSSYEQYF. DNA for the CDR3: TGCGCCAGCAGTGAGGGGAGCTCCTACGAGCAGTACTTC.